Listed here are 15 T cell receptor beta chains from one sample, sequenced in a study of blood T cells in healthy people across ages. A sample-barcoded 5' primer and a J-beta primer mix were used in a second PCR of roughly 7 to 11 cycles. In TCRdb, the 5' RACE reads were re-called with MiXCR into one record per CDR3 protein. The profile shows approximately 600,000 distinct CDR3 sequences, 58% of them singletons. Sequencing was performed on blood. The receptors were gathered from a man between 60 and 75 years old in good health.

V usage is TRBV10-3 and J usage is TRBJ1-5; 8 bases match TRBD1. Germline assignment: CDR1 ENHRY and CDR2 SYGVKD. This CDR3 is 15 amino acids long. Trimming cost V 2 bases and J 2 bases; bases outside gene matches: 2. The CDR3 region is CAISEAGQGNQPQHF. DNA for the CDR3: TGTGCCATCAGTGAGGCGGGACAGGGCAATCAGCCCCAGCATTTT.

The chain recombines TRBV29-1 with TRBJ2-3; TRBD2 aligns across 7 bases. The CDR3 extends over 15 amino acids. The V and J ends lost 0 bases and 6 bases, in that order; junction bases with no gene match: 9. CDR1 is SQVTM, CDR2 ANQGSEA, per germline. The CDR3 DNA follows: TGCAGCGTTGAAGAGGTAGGGAGGGAAAGGGATACGCAGTATTTT. It yields the protein CSVEEVGRERDTQYF.

This clonotype was found many times. The gene calls are TRBV5-1 and TRBJ2-7; either TRBD1 or TRBD2 may fit D (5 bases each). Germline CDR1 reads SGHRS; CDR2 reads YFSETQ. V lost 4 bases, J lost 1 base, and 12 bases lay in between. This CDR3 is built from 14 residues. CDR3 DNA sequence: TGCGCCAGCAGCGACGGGACGGTATCCTACGAGCAGTACTTC. Its protein is CASSDGTVSYEQYF.

The chain is built from TRBV6-5 and TRBJ2-1, with D possibly being TRBD1 or TRBD2 (6 bases each). The CDR3 sequence is 14 residues long. Trimming cost V 6 bases and J 10 bases, with 19 bases left between them. The germline CDR1 and CDR2 sequences are MNHEY and SVGAGI. CDR3 region: CASRGGGTYTEQFF. CDR3 nucleotide sequence: TGTGCCAGCAGAGGAGGGGGGACTTACACAGAGCAGTTCTTC.

V and J are TRBV9 and TRBJ1-1; D is perhaps TRBD1 (5 bases). Per the germline V gene, CDR1 is SGDLS and CDR2 is YYNGEE. Trimming took off 3 bases at V and 1 base at J, with 16 bases between the two ends. The CDR3 runs to 16 residues. CDR3 bases: TGTGCCAGCAGCGCTGGGGGGGGGATTGGGAACACTGAAGCTTTCTTT. Amino acid sequence: CASSAGGGIGNTEAFF.

This chain links TRBV10-3 with TRBJ1-2; 9 bases are shared with TRBD1. V shed 3 bases, J shed 3 bases, and the junction held 5 bases outside the gene matches. CDR1 is ENHRY, CDR2 SYGVKD, per germline. The CDR3 extends over 15 amino acids. The CDR3 DNA reads as TGTGCCATCAGTGACTCGGGACAGGGCCACTATGGCTACACCTTC. It translates to CAISDSGQGHYGYTF.

The genes are TRBV5-1 and TRBJ2-7; a weak D match, TRBD1 (6 bases). Germline values: CDR1 SGHRS, CDR2 YFSETQ. V lost 2 bases and J lost 3, with 18 bases in between. The length of the CDR3 is 16 residues. Here the CDR3 reads CASSFARGSNHYEQYF. The CDR3 DNA sequence: TGCGCCAGCAGCTTCGCAAGGGGGTCCAACCACTACGAGCAGTACTTC. Looking up the rest from reference TRBV5-1 and TRBJ2-7 gives the full variable domain: KAGVTQTPRYLIKTRGQQVTLSCSPISGHRSVSWYQQTPGQGLQFLFEYFSETQRNKGNFPGRFSGRQFSNSRSEMNVSTLELGDSALYLCASSFARGSNHYEQYFGPGTRLTVT.

The gene calls are TRBV18 and TRBJ1-1; D call uncertain. From germline, CDR1 is KGHSH and CDR2 LQKENI. The V end was cut by 3 bases, the J end by 1 base, with 15 bases between. The CDR3 totals 16 residues. The CDR3 loop reads CASSPALDLPNTEAFF. CDR3 nucleotide sequence: TGTGCCAGCTCACCGGCGCTGGACCTCCCGAACACTGAAGCTTTCTTT.

This chain uses TRBV7-9 with TRBJ2-1; no reliable D call. V lost 3 bases, J lost 5 bases, and 8 bases lay in between. The CDR3 sequence is 13 residues long. From germline, CDR1 is SEHNR and CDR2 FQNEAQ (reference sequence). The CDR3 DNA reads TGTGCCAGCAGCTTTACAGAGAACAATGAGCAGTTCTTC. Translation: CASSFTENNEQFF. Full variable domain (missing parts from reference TRBV7-9 and TRBJ2-1): DTGVSQNPRHKITKRGQNVTFRCDPISEHNRLYWYRQTLGQGPEFLTYFQNEAQLEKSRLLSDRFSAERPKGSFSTLEIQRTEQGDSAMYLCASSFTENNEQFFGPGTRLTVL.

The chain uses TRBV3-1 and TRBJ1-1, with a possible D match to TRBD1 (6 bases). This CDR3 is 16 amino acids long. Germline V gene sequence: CDR1 LGHDT, CDR2 YNNKEL (reference sequence). Trimming removed 3 bases at V and 11 bases at J, with 25 bases between. As DNA, the CDR3 is TGTGCCAGCAGCCACGAAAGGGGGGGTCCCTTTAGCGAGGCTTTCTTT. Protein product: CASSHERGGPFSEAFF.

This clonotype was observed many times. The genes are TRBV4-1 and TRBJ1-1, with D hard to call. The CDR3 has 12 amino acids. Germline loops: CDR1 MGHRA, CDR2 YSYEKL. Trimming took 4 bases from V and 3 from J, leaving 6 bases between them. CDR3 sequence: CASSRPDTEAFF. The CDR3 nucleotides are TGCGCCAGCAGCCGGCCGGACACTGAAGCTTTCTTT.

The chain joins TRBV20-1 to TRBJ1-2; 7 bases are shared with TRBD1. The CDR3 has 12 residues. Trimming at V came to 5 bases and at J to 1 base, leaving 1 base not matched to a gene. The germline V gene encodes CDR1 DFQATT and CDR2 SNEGSKA (reference sequence). DNA of the CDR3: TGCAGTGCTGGACAGGTTAACTATGGCTACACCTTC. It codes for CSAGQVNYGYTF.

The rearrangement joins TRBV6-6 to TRBJ2-7, with 14 bases that match TRBD2. The germline V gene has CDR1 MNHNY and CDR2 SVGAGI (reference sequence). J was trimmed by 4 bases and V by 6 bases; bases with no gene match: 2. The CDR3 loop spans 14 amino acids. The CDR3 sequence is CASRWTSGGYEQYF. DNA for the CDR3: TGTGCCAGCAGGTGGACTAGCGGGGGGTACGAGCAGTACTTC.

The V call is TRBV5-1, the J call TRBJ2-2; 9 bases agree with TRBD1. Trimming removed 4 bases from V and 5 bases from J; junction bases left unmatched: 6. Per germline, CDR1 SGHRS and CDR2 YFSETQ. This CDR3 region has 15 residues. The CDR3 DNA reads as TGCGCCAGCAGCGAACAGGGGGCTGTGACCGGGGAGCTGTTTTTT. The encoded protein is CASSEQGAVTGELFF.

To note about this clonotype: A single base separates this from a much larger clone, so it may be a read error. The rearrangement joins TRBV11-3 to TRBJ2-1, with D perhaps matching TRBD1 (5 bases). TRBJ2-7 matches the DNA end more closely, so the J call is doubtful. This CDR3 comprises 13 residues. CDR1 and CDR2 (germline): SGHNT, YENEEA. The CDR3 protein is CASSLVQGDEQYF. The CDR3 nucleotides read TGTGCCAGCAGCTTAGTGCAGGGCGACGAGCAGTACTTC.